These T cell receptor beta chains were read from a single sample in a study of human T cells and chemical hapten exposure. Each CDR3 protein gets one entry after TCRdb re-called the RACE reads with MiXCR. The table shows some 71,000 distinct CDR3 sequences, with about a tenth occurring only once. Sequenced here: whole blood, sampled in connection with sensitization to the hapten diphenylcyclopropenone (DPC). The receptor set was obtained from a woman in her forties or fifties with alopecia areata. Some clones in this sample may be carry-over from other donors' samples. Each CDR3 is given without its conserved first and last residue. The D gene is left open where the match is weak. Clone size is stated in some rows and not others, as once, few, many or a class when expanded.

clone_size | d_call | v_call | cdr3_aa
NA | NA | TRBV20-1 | SQNRALNEQF
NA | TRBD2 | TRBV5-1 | ASSLNAGGHYEQY
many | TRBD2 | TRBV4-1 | ASSTPGLASTDTQY
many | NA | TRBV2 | ASKPPGADTQY
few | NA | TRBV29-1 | SVGDTGELF
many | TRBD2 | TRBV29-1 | SVAGGRNYEQY
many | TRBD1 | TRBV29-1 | SFSGGMDYGYT
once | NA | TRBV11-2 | ASSPTGTGNTIY
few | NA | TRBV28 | ASRAPNYTEAF
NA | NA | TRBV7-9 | ASSLEPGTEAF
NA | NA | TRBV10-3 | AISADTEAF
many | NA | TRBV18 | ASSRIQESEAF
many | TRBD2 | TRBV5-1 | ASSLYFSGDKSSYNEQF
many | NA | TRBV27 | ASSSPGLAEETQY
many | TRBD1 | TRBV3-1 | ASSRQGGTYEQY
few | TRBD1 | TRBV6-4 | ASSGDSYNEQF
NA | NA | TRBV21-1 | ASWNSGELF
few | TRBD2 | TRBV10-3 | AISESLAENEQF
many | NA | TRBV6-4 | ASSLTGSTDTQY
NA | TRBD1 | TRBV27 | ASKLGTATEAF
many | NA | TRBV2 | ASSEPAVMSTDTQY
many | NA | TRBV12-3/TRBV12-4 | ASSLTQGYTEAF
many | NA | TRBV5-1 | ASSFAGISTDTQY
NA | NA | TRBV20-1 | SARMEESKNSPLH
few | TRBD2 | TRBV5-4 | ASSPATSSVETQY
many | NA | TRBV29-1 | SVGAGQAGTGELF
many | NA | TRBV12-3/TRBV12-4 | ASSLAEVQF
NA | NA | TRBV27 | ATKPNGLLNTEAF
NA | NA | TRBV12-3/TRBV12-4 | ASSLGTGNDYEQY
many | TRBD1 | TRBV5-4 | ASSSKGQPYNEQF
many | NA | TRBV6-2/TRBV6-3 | ASSYSNPPNYGYT
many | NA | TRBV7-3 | ASSLRRTSGEAF
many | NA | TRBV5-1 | ASSLVVGQNYEQY
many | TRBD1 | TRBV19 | ASSSKPGQGKGSGELF
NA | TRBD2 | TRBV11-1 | VSSPPAGTSGETYEQY
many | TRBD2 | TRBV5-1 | ASSWGIFSGTYNEQF
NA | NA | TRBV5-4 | ASSSSLREETQY
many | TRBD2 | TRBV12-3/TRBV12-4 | ASSLGMGTISYEQY
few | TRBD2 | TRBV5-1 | ASSEGTSRSGANVLT
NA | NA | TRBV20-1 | SAPLPSSTDTHY
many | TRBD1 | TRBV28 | ASIPVTGDINEQF
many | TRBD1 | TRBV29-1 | SVEVQDRASYEQY
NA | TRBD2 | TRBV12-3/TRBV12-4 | ASRTSGSPEQY
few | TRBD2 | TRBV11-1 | ASSFISGVTDTQY
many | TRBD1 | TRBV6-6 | ASSYEGAFGTDTQY
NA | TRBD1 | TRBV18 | ASSADRDQWSGQY
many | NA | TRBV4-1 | ASSQVRGHENYGYT
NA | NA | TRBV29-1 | SVEKGFGEQF
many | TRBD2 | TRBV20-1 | SAPTSGRPYEQY
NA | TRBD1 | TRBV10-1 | ASSAGTVNTEAF